The 2 T cell receptor beta chains listed next were all sequenced from one sample in a study of neurological immune-mediated disorders. MiXCR was run by TCRdb on the 5' RACE reads, yielding one entry per CDR3 protein. Among more than 45,000 distinct CDR3 sequences listed, 10% to 12% were seen once. Sequencing input: PBMCs. The receptors here all came from a man in his sixties in good health.

There are many counts of this clonotype. The V call is TRBV3-1, the J call TRBJ2-1; D remains unclear. The V end lost 1 base, the J end lost 0 bases, and 7 bases lay between the germline ends. The germline gives CDR1 LGHDT, CDR2 YNNKEL (reference sequence). This CDR3 has 15 amino acids. DNA for the CDR3: TGTGCCAGCAGCCAAGTGCGAAGCTCCTACAATGAGCAGTTCTTC. Translating gives CASSQVRSSYNEQFF.

This clonotype was seen ten or more times. The V gene is TRBV6-1, the J gene TRBJ1-2; 9 bases fit TRBD1. J was trimmed by 5 bases and V by 6 bases; bases with no gene match: 4. CDR3 length: 13 amino acids. The germline CDR1 and CDR2 sequences are MNHNS and SASEGT. The CDR3 is CASRLQGAYGYTF. The CDR3 DNA reads as TGTGCCAGCAGACTACAGGGGGCATATGGCTACACCTTC.